This T cell receptor (beta chain) appears in the sequencing data of a study of cytomegalovirus exposure and HLA in healthy donors. Study information: Around 80 million unique TCR sequences came from HLA-typed donors in an early release.

In the PCR, 60 Vbeta and 13 Jbeta primers were used. The data were produced by immunoSEQ multiplex PCR, yet TCRdb's version contains in-frame clones alone and is incomplete. Of approximately 200,000 clones in the sample, 79% are singletons; the top ten hold 1.5%. This sequence was found in a girl aged 10 to 17 in good health and CMV-seropositive. The sample taken for sequencing was PBMCs.

CDR3 in DNA: TGCGCCAGCAGCCAAGATTGGGCTAGCGTGGCGGATACGCAGTATTTT. This gives the protein CASSQDWASVADTQYF. This chain uses TRBV4-3 with TRBJ2-3; possible D gene TRBD2, 6 bases. The CDR3 totals 16 residues. V lost 0 bases to trimming and J lost 6 bases, with 16 bases between them. Germline V gene lookup returns CDR1 LGHNA and CDR2 YSLEER.